This T cell receptor (beta chain) is drawn from a study of early T cells in non-severe SARS-CoV-2 infection (TCRdb year 2021). In terms of the full investigation: Because TCR sequencing relied on bulk RNA taken from unsorted whole blood, pairing of alpha and beta chains was not possible. Beyond this particular receptor, the publication reports: Matching against VDJdb was skewed toward anti-spike CD8 responses, likely underestimated virus-specific expansions, and missed private and CD4 specificities.

This was a case-control study nested in a cohort of healthcare workers in London, UK, who had nasopharyngeal swab PCR tests and blood samples taken every week. Healthcare workers were enrolled in the week of the UK lockdown, from 23 to 31 March 2020, and were followed every week for up to about 16 weeks. Spanning cysteine to phenylalanine, the CDR3 consists of 12 amino acids. Only the CDR3 DNA stays, 36 bases, in frame from base 1. CDR1 and CDR2, per the germline V gene (reference sequence), are DFQATT and SNEGSKA. V is pared back by 4 bases and J by 6 bases, with 11 bases lying between the germline termini. The library relied on 5' RACE. TCRdb shows the sequencer as NextSeq 500. Unique molecular identifiers were attached to individual cDNA molecules in the TCR library protocol so that sequencing error and PCR bias could be corrected. Both TCR alpha and beta chains were sequenced, and tight co-correlation was observed between alpha and beta sequence abundances in each sample. Per the source publication's procedure: Decombinator V4 was used to annotate TCR sequences for V gene, J gene and CDR3. Expanded TCRs were defined as changing significantly between any two time points under a Poisson model with p below 0.0001. TCR abundances were normalised to the total number of TCRs sequenced in each sample and reported as counts per million. TRAV1-2 paired with TRAJ12, TRAJ20 or TRAJ33 defined MAIT TCRs, while TRAV10 paired with TRAJ18 defined iNKT TCRs. VDJdb, accessed 1 November 2021, was searched for CMV, EBV and SARS-CoV-2 annotated TCRs, with TCRs annotated for multiple antigens excluded. TCRdb applied fastp at Q25 and MiXCR to the public reads, then kept only in-frame beta chains. CDR3 protein sequences are deduplicated, and each keeps its most common genes and DNA. Clone size and V and J calls follow TCRdb, not the original study. The sample has around 50,000 distinct CDR3 sequences on record, less than 4.5% of them singletons. The ten largest make up around 6% of the sample.

This clonotype was detected a few times. Its recognized antigen is unknown. No quality values exist for individual bases; no much larger clone is one base distant. The sequence derives from an adult who was a healthcare worker with PCR-confirmed SARS-CoV-2 infection or an uninfected control (not recorded which). Material: whole blood. The rearrangement combines TRBV20-1 with TRBJ2-3, with the D gene call left open. The CDR3 reads as follows: CSAKGMGDTQYF. The sequenced DNA is TGCAGTGCTAAGGGAATGGGTGATACGCAGTATTTT.